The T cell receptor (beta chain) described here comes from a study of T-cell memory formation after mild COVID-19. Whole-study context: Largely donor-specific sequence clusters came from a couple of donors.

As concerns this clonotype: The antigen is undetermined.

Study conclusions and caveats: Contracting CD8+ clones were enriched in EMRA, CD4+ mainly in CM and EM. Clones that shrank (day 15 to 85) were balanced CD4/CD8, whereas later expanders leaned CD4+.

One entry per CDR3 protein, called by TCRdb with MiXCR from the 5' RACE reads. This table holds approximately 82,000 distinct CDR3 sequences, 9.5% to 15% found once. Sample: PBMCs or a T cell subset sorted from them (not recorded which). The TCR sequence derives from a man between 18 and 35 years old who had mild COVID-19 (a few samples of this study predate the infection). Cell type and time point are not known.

The CDR3 reads CASSMTGPYGYTF. In DNA form, the CDR3 reads TGTGCCAGCAGCATGACAGGGCCCTATGGCTACACCTTC. The chain employs TRBV7-9 and TRBJ1-2; TRBD1 matches 7 bases. The J segment lost 4 bases and the V segment lost 5 bases, leaving 4 bases of the junction unmatched. This CDR3 has 13 amino acids. Germline V gene data show CDR1 as SEHNR and CDR2 as FQNEAQ (reference sequence).